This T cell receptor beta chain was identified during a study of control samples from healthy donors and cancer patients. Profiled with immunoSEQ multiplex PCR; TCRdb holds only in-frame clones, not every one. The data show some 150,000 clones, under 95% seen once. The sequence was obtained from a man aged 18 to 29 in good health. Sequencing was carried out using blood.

In DNA form, the CDR3 reads TGTGCCAGCAGCCAGGGGACAGGGTGGCCCTACGAGCAGTACTTC. It encodes CASSQGTGWPYEQYF. The chain joins TRBV3-1 (or the pseudogene TRBV3-2) to TRBJ2-7; 9 bases line up with TRBD1. The germline V gene has CDR1 LGHDT and CDR2 YNNKEL (reference sequence). The CDR3 runs 15 residues. The J segment lost 2 bases and the V segment lost 3 bases, leaving 5 bases of the junction unmatched.